This TCR beta chain was sequenced during a study of cytomegalovirus exposure and HLA in healthy donors (dated by TCRdb to the late 2010s). Notes on the research overall: An earlier analysis of 587 of the donors reported around 280 Gb of sequence data and around 120 million unique TCR beta sequences obtained from some 200 million T cells. In addition to the first cohort of approximately 670 subjects, a separate validation cohort of under 150 different subjects was used. Across 398 genotyped donors of the cohort, an average of about 240,000 unique TCR beta nucleotide sequences per donor were sequenced, and 15% to 20% of those sequences were non-productive. An earlier analysis of 500 to 750 of the donors applied high-throughput TCR beta sequencing to assess whether each TCR beta V gene segment acted as functional or pseudogenic. Both class I and class II loci were covered by HLA typing, at four-digit resolution. Approximately 300 gigabases of sequencing data and roughly 81 million unique TCR sequences made up an early release that covered approximately 650 HLA-typed donors. A later analysis re-examined previously published TCR beta repertoires from 610 or so donors and added high-resolution HLA genotyping to investigate patterns of TCR occurrence. Roughly five DR-DQ haplotypes were treated as single units for association and clustering because of strong linkage in the cohort. To predict cytomegalovirus infection status, the study combined high-throughput TCR immunosequencing, statistical association of individual TCRs with disease status, and machine learning. The aim of the study was to test whether cataloging public T cell receptors could identify signatures of past pathogen exposure. The number of donors typed differed by locus, with 629-630 for A, B, C, DRB1 and DQB1, roughly 520 for DQA1, 600 to 610 for DPA1, and some 450 for DPB1. The later analysis used no new phenotypic data to find candidate immune exposures, relying instead on TCR beta sequences and their occurrence across donors. The study profiled the T cell repertoires of under 700 subjects by immunosequencing and related them to cytomegalovirus serostatus. The genetic ancestry cluster associated with self-reported Caucasian donors included 65% to 90% of the 398 genotyped donors. Every repertoire in the discovery cohort had been generated on one and the same sequencing platform. A later genetic analysis used genome-wide SNP genotypes for about 65% of the roughly 700 donors, treating that subset as a discovery cohort. Donor age, sex, ethnicity and CMV serostatus were compiled together with the repertoire data.

Study-wide findings and limitations: Sequencing depth was assumed to be roughly uniform across donors in the presence/absence analyses, though that assumption may not hold. Some IMGT-functional V segments, including TRBV6-2 and TRBV6-3, could not be told apart with the 87-base-pair reads, so those segments were excluded. According to a later analysis, TCR association rates differed among HLA loci, with DRB1 alleles showing the most associated TCRs and HLA-C alleles showing the fewest. Only TCR beta chains were sequenced in this cohort, and the absence of alpha or paired-chain data limited detectable features. At a false discovery rate of 0.05, a later analysis linked under 20,000 TCR beta sequences to specific HLA alleles. While some public TCRs were present in many individuals, most TCR sequences turned up only very rarely across donors. Compared with equally common non-associated chains, HLA-associated TCR beta chains in a later analysis were more clonally expanded and had lower generation probabilities. A few of the identified cytomegalovirus-associated TCR beta chains were confirmed in vitro to be specific for cytomegalovirus antigens. Because HLA typing was unavailable for some donors at each locus, only the typed subset was used in association tests. A later genetic analysis reported fewer N-insertions in productive TCRs among donors in an Asian-associated ancestry cluster than the roughly 720-donor mean. V-gene and J-gene trimming of TCR beta chains was associated with a missense DCLRE1C variant in a later genetic analysis, and the association was replicated in an independent cohort. A further reported finding was that TCR beta sequences accurately predicted the HLA-A and HLA-B alleles for most subjects in the first cohort. According to a later analysis, most CMV-associated TCR beta chains appeared to be HLA-restricted, and the HLA associations seemed to be driven largely by CMV exposure. Because counts were too low, seventeen rarely observed V segments, including chromosome 9 orphons, were excluded from the earlier analysis of under 650 of the donors. The only immune exposure information available for the cohort was CMV serostatus. Correlated functional status among segregating V segments might be attributable to linkage disequilibrium, but an unknown experimental factor could not be ruled out. In an earlier analysis of fewer than 750 of the donors, most TCR beta V segments were observed in productive rearrangements about 87% or about 30% of the time, broadly matching IMGT annotations. Strong co-occurrence of HLA alleles, especially DR and DQ, made assigning TCR associations to individual alleles difficult. According to a later analysis, parvovirus B19, influenza, CMV and Epstein-Barr virus appeared linked to several top co-occurrence clusters. A cluster of highly shared sequence variants was judged likely to be a technical artifact of the sequencing pipeline. According to the authors, the approach could potentially be generalized to other disease states and immunological phenotypes. The study listed 164 TCR beta chains as associated with cytomegalovirus. Cytomegalovirus status was reported to be diagnosed by the classifier with high specificity and sensitivity in both the original and validation cohorts.

To prepare the library, the immunoSEQ multiplex PCR assay was applied. For the multiplex PCR, a mixture combining 60 forward primers for TCR Vbeta segments and 13 reverse primers for TCR Jbeta segments was used. Amplification of the CDR3 region of rearranged TCR beta genes was performed with a multiplex PCR assay on genomic DNA. The Illumina HiSeq System was used to sequence the amplified TCR beta libraries as 87-base-pair reads. The source study handled its data this way. In a later analysis, tens of millions of unique TCR beta chains were counted across the approximately 620 repertoires, and roughly 11 million of these chains were shared by at least two donors. Raw reads were error-corrected and collapsed into unique sequences by a nearest-neighbor algorithm in which closely related sequences were merged to remove PCR and sequencing errors. CDR3 sequences were aligned to IMGT reference sequences to assign V, D and J gene segments. For a sequence to be retained, at least a six-nucleotide match to both a V gene segment and a J gene segment was required. A rearrangement counted as productive if the CDR3 had no stop codons and remained in frame with V and J, and every other rearrangement counted as non-productive. CDR3 was defined by IMGT convention, running from the second conserved V-encoded cysteine to the conserved J-encoded phenylalanine. The earlier analysis of about 590 of the donors excluded sequences that lacked an unambiguous match to a single V gene segment. In an earlier analysis of several hundred of the donors, V segments were called functional above 56.7% productive rearrangements and were called segregating when the between-donor standard deviation exceeded 5%. To diagnose cytomegalovirus status from the catalog of TCR beta chain sequences, a statistical classification framework was built. A later analysis assigned V and J genes by comparing TCR nucleotide sequences with IMGT/GENE-DB human TR gene sequences. Using the TCRdist pipeline, a later analysis assigned CDR3 sequences along with most-parsimonious VDJ recombination scenarios. In a later analysis, each TCR beta chain was defined by its CDR3 amino acid sequence together with its V-gene family, and reads lacking a unique V-gene family were excluded. To address suspected cross-contamination and a sequencing artifact, a later analysis removed around 600 highly shared, low-generation-probability nucleotide sequences. In a later analysis, a clonal expansion index was calculated for each public chain from normalized within-repertoire ranks of inferred template counts. Generation probabilities in a later analysis came from a VDJ recombination model fitted to out-of-frame rearrangements, and those results were checked against IGoR. Hypergeometric tests were used in a later analysis to score TCR-TCR, TCR-HLA and TCR-CMV co-occurrence, with a repertoire-size bias correction applied to the TCR pairs. False discovery rates were estimated in a later analysis by permuting HLA or CMV assignments 20 times. In a later analysis, co-occurring TCRs were grouped using DBSCAN, with TCRdist sequence similarity added in when clustering inside HLA-allele-positive subsets. Co-occurrence clustering excluded repertoires with fewer than 30,000 or more than 120,000 public chains, plus five with anomalous nucleotide sharing. TCRdb re-hosts the immuneACCESS table, in-frame sequences only. Its copies lack some clones; in the studies checked, an unresolved V gene accounts for under half of them, and the cause for the rest is not known. The DNA gave D and trimming, while V, J and clone size come from that table. For this sample there are about 150,000 clones; nearly 80% appear just once. The leading ten clones occupy under 0.8% of the sample.

On this clone itself: Which antigen it targets is not known. Nothing much larger sits one base from this clone, and base qualities are not available.

CDR3 length: 15 amino acids, cysteine to phenylalanine. Only the CDR3 DNA stays, 45 bases, in frame from base 1. The cohort was made up of about 670 healthy bone marrow donors. At the time of sampling, every cohort member was nominally healthy, though immune exposures that went unrecorded were likely present. The donor tested CMV seronegative and was one of the 352 seronegative cohort members. Every donor gave a peripheral blood sample, and the peripheral blood mononuclear cells from that sample were used for TCR beta sequencing. The Qiagen DNeasy Blood Extraction Kit was used to extract genomic DNA from the blood cell samples.

This TCR came from a male donor in good health and CMV-seronegative. The sequencing sample was made of PBMCs. The V and J segments used are TRBV1 and TRBJ2-1; TRBD2, the D gene given by the table, was not confirmed from the DNA. TRBV1 counts as a pseudogene. The CDR3 here reads CTSSQGPTVGNEQFF. The bases are TGCACCAGCAGCCAAGGTCCGACTGTAGGCAATGAGCAGTTCTTC.